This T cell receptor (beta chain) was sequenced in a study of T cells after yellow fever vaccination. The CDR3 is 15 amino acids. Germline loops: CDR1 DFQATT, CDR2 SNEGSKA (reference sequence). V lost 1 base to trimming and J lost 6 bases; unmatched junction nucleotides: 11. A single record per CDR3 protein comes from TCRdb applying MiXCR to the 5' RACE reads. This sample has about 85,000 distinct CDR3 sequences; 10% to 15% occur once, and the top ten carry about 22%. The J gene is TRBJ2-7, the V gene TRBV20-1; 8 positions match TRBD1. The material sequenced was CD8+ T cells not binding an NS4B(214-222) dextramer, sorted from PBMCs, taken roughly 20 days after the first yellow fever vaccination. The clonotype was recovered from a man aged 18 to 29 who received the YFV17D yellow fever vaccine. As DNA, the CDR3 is TGCAGTGCTAGAGCGTTGGACAGGGCCCTGTCCGAGCAGTACGTC. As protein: CSARALDRALSEQYV.